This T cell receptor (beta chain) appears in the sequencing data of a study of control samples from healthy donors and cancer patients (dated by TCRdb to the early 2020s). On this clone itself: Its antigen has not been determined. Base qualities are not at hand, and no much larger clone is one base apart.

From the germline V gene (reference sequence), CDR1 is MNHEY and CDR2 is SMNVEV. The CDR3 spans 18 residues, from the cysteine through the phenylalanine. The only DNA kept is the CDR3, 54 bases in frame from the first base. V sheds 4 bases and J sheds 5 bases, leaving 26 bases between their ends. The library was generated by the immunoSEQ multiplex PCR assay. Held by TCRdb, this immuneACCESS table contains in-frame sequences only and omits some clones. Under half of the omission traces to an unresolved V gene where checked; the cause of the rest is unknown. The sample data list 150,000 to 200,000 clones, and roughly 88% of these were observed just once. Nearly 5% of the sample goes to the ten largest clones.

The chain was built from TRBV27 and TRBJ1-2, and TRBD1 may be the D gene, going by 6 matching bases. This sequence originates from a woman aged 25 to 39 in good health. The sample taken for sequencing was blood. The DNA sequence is TGTGCCAGCAGTTCACTCTCGTCAGGGGAAGGGTTGGCTTATGGCTACACCTTC. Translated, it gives CASSSLSSGEGLAYGYTF.